Listed below are T cell receptor beta chains from one sample, sequenced in a study of T cells in Graves' hyperthyroidism and ophthalmopathy. TCRdb recomputed calls from the multiplex PCR reads with MiXCR, one row per CDR3 protein. The profile shows about 350,000 distinct CDR3 sequences, roughly 15% of them singletons. What was sequenced was blood. All receptors come from a woman aged 55-69 years with Graves' ophthalmopathy. Both conserved end residues are part of each CDR3. Each record gives: clone size, V gene, J gene, CDR3 protein. Size is stated for part of the rows, as once, few or many counts, or as a class when the clone is expanded.

abundance: few; v_gene: TRBV6-1; j_gene: TRBJ2-5; CDR3aa: CASKRQEETQYF
abundance: .; v_gene: TRBV20-1; j_gene: TRBJ1-5; CDR3aa: CSAAGPNYGGPQHF
abundance: many; v_gene: TRBV7-2; j_gene: TRBJ2-1; CDR3aa: CASSFWAGDNEQFF
abundance: .; v_gene: TRBV28; j_gene: TRBJ1-5; CDR3aa: CASSLNRRGGDNQPQHF
abundance: .; v_gene: TRBV19; j_gene: TRBJ1-6; CDR3aa: CASSEDRGNSPLHF
abundance: few; v_gene: TRBV5-1; j_gene: TRBJ2-3; CDR3aa: CASSGGLAGSADTQYF
abundance: few; v_gene: TRBV28; j_gene: TRBJ2-2; CDR3aa: CASNLRGVGELFF
abundance: few; v_gene: TRBV12-3/TRBV12-4; j_gene: TRBJ2-2; CDR3aa: CASSRTGRLTGELFF
abundance: few; v_gene: TRBV7-3; j_gene: TRBJ2-2; CDR3aa: CASSPSSLGELFF
abundance: many; v_gene: TRBV27; j_gene: TRBJ2-1; CDR3aa: CATGSRTSGIHDEQFF
abundance: many; v_gene: TRBV5-1; j_gene: TRBJ2-5; CDR3aa: CASSLYTGVAQETQYF
abundance: many; v_gene: TRBV20-1; j_gene: TRBJ1-4; CDR3aa: CSARDTTNEKLFF
abundance: few; v_gene: TRBV19; j_gene: TRBJ2-6; CDR3aa: CASSPDRVSGANVLTF
abundance: many; v_gene: TRBV5-1; j_gene: TRBJ1-4; CDR3aa: CASSNDGLNEKLFF
abundance: .; v_gene: TRBV29-1; j_gene: TRBJ1-1; CDR3aa: CSVGGGQGRGTEAFF
abundance: few; v_gene: TRBV9; j_gene: TRBJ2-1; CDR3aa: CASNYLAGVGNEQFF
abundance: few; v_gene: TRBV10-3; j_gene: TRBJ2-2; CDR3aa: CAISERKGGVDTGELFF
abundance: many; v_gene: TRBV5-1; j_gene: TRBJ2-1; CDR3aa: CASSLSGGRAHEQFF
abundance: many; v_gene: TRBV11-2; j_gene: TRBJ2-1; CDR3aa: CASSFPGNEQFF
abundance: .; v_gene: TRBV9; j_gene: TRBJ2-7; CDR3aa: CASSEQGEDEQYF
abundance: few; v_gene: TRBV27; j_gene: TRBJ2-1; CDR3aa: CASSFLEGWDEQFF
abundance: few; v_gene: TRBV3-1; j_gene: TRBJ1-4; CDR3aa: CASSPYREGDEKLFF
abundance: .; v_gene: TRBV5-1; j_gene: TRBJ2-5; CDR3aa: CASSLGDRGAGETQYF
abundance: .; v_gene: TRBV19; j_gene: TRBJ2-1; CDR3aa: CASSIRAFSGRRSNEQFF
abundance: many; v_gene: TRBV2; j_gene: TRBJ1-6; CDR3aa: CASSGTGGNSPLHF
abundance: few; v_gene: TRBV28; j_gene: TRBJ2-7; CDR3aa: CASSRWDHNEQYF
abundance: few; v_gene: TRBV10-2; j_gene: TRBJ2-5; CDR3aa: CASRRGAGGETQYF
abundance: many; v_gene: TRBV9; j_gene: TRBJ1-5; CDR3aa: CASSVGGSNQPQHF
abundance: .; v_gene: TRBV20-1; j_gene: TRBJ2-3; CDR3aa: CSARDPIAGGPSTDTQYF
abundance: .; v_gene: TRBV28; j_gene: TRBJ2-5; CDR3aa: CASSQAGVMYF
abundance: many; v_gene: TRBV7-9; j_gene: TRBJ2-7; CDR3aa: CASSRTSGGGGQYF
abundance: many; v_gene: TRBV5-1; j_gene: TRBJ2-7; CDR3aa: CASSLATGGGEQYF
abundance: .; v_gene: TRBV5-1; j_gene: TRBJ1-2; CDR3aa: CASSLAQPAYGYTF
abundance: many; v_gene: TRBV3-1; j_gene: TRBJ2-5; CDR3aa: CASSRQEETQYF
abundance: many; v_gene: TRBV2; j_gene: TRBJ2-5; CDR3aa: CASSEVGDQETQYF
abundance: few; v_gene: TRBV19; j_gene: TRBJ2-1; CDR3aa: CASSWASGNPITDNEQFF
abundance: many; v_gene: TRBV7-9; j_gene: TRBJ2-2; CDR3aa: CASSLDGFTGELFF
abundance: many; v_gene: TRBV12-3/TRBV12-4; j_gene: TRBJ2-7; CDR3aa: CASSRDGGRQYF
abundance: many; v_gene: TRBV18; j_gene: TRBJ2-7; CDR3aa: CASSQQERGIEQYF
abundance: many; v_gene: TRBV3-1; j_gene: TRBJ2-5; CDR3aa: CASSQERERQETQYF
abundance: many; v_gene: TRBV25-1; j_gene: TRBJ2-7; CDR3aa: CASSESGTYEQYF
abundance: few; v_gene: TRBV6-6; j_gene: TRBJ1-4; CDR3aa: CASSYSSSTLATNEKLFF
abundance: few; v_gene: TRBV7-9; j_gene: TRBJ2-2; CDR3aa: CATDEGSGELFF
abundance: many; v_gene: TRBV28; j_gene: TRBJ1-4; CDR3aa: CASTELQGAREKLFF
abundance: once; v_gene: TRBV28; j_gene: TRBJ2-3; CDR3aa: CASSSGGQGPDTQYF
abundance: .; v_gene: TRBV28; j_gene: TRBJ2-3; CDR3aa: CASSSRDSSYRDTQYF
abundance: .; v_gene: TRBV20-1; j_gene: TRBJ2-1; CDR3aa: CSASRTSGAYNEQFF
abundance: many; v_gene: TRBV28; j_gene: TRBJ2-1; CDR3aa: CASRVDRGQNEQFF
abundance: few; v_gene: TRBV7-9; j_gene: TRBJ2-1; CDR3aa: CASSLVQQFF
abundance: few; v_gene: TRBV15; j_gene: TRBJ1-2; CDR3aa: CATSRDWTKANYGYTF
abundance: few; v_gene: TRBV24-1; j_gene: TRBJ2-3; CDR3aa: CATSASRLAQTTDTQYF
abundance: .; v_gene: TRBV6-4; j_gene: TRBJ2-2; CDR3aa: CASSPGGEDTGELFF
abundance: many; v_gene: TRBV24-1; j_gene: TRBJ2-1; CDR3aa: CATSGQGGAYSYNEQFF